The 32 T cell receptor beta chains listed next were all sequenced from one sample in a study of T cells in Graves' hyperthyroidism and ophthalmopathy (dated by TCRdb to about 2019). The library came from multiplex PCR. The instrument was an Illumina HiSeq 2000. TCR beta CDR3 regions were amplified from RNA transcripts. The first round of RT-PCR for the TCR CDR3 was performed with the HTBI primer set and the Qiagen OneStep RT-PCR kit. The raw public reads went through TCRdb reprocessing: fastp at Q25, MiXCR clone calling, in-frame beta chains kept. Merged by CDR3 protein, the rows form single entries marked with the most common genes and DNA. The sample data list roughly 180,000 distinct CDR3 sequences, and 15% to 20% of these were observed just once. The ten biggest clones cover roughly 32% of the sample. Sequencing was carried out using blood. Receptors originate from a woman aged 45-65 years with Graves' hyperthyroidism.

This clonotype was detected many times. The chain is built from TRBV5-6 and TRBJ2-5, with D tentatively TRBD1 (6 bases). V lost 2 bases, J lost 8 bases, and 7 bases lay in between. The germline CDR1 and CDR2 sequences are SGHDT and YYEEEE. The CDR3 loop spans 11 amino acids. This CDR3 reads CASSFRGTQYF. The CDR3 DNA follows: TGTGCCAGCAGCTTCAGGGGCACCCAGTACTTC.

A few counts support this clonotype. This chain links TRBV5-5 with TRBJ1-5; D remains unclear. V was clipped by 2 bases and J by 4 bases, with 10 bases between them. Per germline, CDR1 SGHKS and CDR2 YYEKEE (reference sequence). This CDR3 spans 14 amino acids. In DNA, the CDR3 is TGTGCCAGCAGCTTATCTTTGGGGAATCAGCCCCAGCATTTT. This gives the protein CASSLSLGNQPQHF.

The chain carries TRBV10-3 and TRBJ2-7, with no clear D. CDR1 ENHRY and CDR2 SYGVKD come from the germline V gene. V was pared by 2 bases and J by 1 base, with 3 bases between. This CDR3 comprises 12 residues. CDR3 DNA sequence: TGTGCCATCAGTGAGGAGTCCTACGAGCAGTACTTC. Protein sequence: CAISEESYEQYF.

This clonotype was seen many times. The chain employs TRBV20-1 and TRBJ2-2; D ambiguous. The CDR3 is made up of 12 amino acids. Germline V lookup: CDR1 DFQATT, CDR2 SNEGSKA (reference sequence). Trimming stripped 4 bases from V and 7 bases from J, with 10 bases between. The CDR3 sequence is CSATWIGGELFF. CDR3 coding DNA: TGCAGTGCTACTTGGATCGGCGGGGAGCTGTTTTTT.

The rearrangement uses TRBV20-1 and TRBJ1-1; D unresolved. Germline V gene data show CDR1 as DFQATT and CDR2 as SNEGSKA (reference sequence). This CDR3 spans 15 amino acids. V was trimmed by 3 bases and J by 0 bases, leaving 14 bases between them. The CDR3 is CSARLWRPLNTEAFF. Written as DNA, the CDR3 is TGCAGTGCTAGGTTGTGGAGGCCCTTGAACACTGAAGCTTTCTTT.

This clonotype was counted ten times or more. The CDR3 DNA reads TGCGCCAGCTCCCGACAGGGGAGGGATACGCAGTATTTT. Residues: CASSRQGRDTQYF. The V call is TRBV5-1, the J call TRBJ2-3; 8 bases are shared with TRBD1. The CDR3 is 13 residues long. Germline CDR1 reads SGHRS; CDR2 reads YFSETQ. V lost 7 bases and J lost 6; bases outside the gene matches: 7.

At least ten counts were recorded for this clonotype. This CDR3 is CASSGQGAKGYTF. The CDR3 DNA sequence: TGTGCCAGCAGCGGACAGGGGGCGAAGGGCTACACCTTC. J is TRBJ1-2 and V is TRBV9, with 10 bases fitting TRBD1. Germline V gene sequence: CDR1 SGDLS, CDR2 YYNGEE. The CDR3 has 13 amino acids. V gave up 3 bases and J gave up 8 bases; unmatched junction bases: 4.

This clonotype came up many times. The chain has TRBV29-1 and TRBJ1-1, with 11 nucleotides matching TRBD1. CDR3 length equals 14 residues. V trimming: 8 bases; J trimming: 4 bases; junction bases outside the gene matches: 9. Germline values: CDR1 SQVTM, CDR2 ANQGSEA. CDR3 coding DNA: TGCAGCTCGGGACAGGGGGGGTTGAGCACTGAAGCTTTCTTT. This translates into CSSGQGGLSTEAFF.

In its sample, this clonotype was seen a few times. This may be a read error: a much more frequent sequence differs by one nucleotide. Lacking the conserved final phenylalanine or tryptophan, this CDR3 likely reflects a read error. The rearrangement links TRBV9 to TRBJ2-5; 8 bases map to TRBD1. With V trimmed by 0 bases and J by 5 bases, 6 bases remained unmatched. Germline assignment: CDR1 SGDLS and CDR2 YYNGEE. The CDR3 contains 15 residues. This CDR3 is CASSVGGTGWETQYL. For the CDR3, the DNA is TGTGCCAGCAGCGTAGGTGGGACAGGTTGGGAGACCCAGTACCTC.

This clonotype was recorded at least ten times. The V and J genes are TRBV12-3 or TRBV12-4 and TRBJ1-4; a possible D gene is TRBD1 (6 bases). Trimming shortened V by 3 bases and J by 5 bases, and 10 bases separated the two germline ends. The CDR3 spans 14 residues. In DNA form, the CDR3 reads TGTGCCAGCAGTTTGGACAGCACCAATGAAAAACTGTTTTTT. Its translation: CASSLDSTNEKLFF.

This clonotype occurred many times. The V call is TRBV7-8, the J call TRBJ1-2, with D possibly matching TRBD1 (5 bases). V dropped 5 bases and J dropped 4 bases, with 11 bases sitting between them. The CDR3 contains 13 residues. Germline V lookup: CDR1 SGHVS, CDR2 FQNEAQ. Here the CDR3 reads CASSGGSFYGYTF. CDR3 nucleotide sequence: TGTGCCAGCAGCGGGGGGAGCTTCTATGGCTACACCTTC. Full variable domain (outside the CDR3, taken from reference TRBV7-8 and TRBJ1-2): GAGVSQSPRYKVAKRGQDVALRCDPISGHVSLFWYQQALGQGPEFLTYFQNEAQLDKSGLPSDRFFAERPEGSVSTLKIQRTQQEDSAVYLCASSGGSFYGYTFGSGTRLTVV.

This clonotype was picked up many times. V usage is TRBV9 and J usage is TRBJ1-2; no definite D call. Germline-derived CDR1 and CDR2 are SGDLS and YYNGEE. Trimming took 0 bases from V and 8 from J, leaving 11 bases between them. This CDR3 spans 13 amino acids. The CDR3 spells CASSVEEGGGYTF. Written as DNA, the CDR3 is TGTGCCAGCAGCGTAGAGGAGGGAGGAGGCTACACCTTC.

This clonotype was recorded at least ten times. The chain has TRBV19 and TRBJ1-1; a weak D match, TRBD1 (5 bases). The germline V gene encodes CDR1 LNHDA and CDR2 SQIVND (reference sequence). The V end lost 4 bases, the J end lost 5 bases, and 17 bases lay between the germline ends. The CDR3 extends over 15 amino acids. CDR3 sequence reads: CASSTYPQGGTEAFF. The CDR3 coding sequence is TGTGCCAGTAGTACGTATCCTCAGGGTGGAACTGAAGCTTTCTTT.

As DNA, the CDR3 is TGTGCCAGTAGTGTAGCCGGGACAGGGGCCTACGAGCAGTACTTC. Amino acids: CASSVAGTGAYEQYF. V is TRBV19 and J is TRBJ2-7; 10 bases are a match to TRBD1. The V gene's germline CDR1 is LNHDA and CDR2 SQIVND (reference sequence). J was trimmed by 2 bases and V by 5 bases; bases with no gene match: 6. This CDR3 comprises 15 residues. The complete variable domain, with remaining parts taken from reference TRBV19 and TRBJ2-7, reads DGGITQSPKYLFRKEGQNVTLSCEQNLNHDAMYWYRQDPGQGLRLIYYSQIVNDFQKGDIAEGYSVSREKKESFPLTVTSAQKNPTAFYLCASSVAGTGAYEQYFGPGTRLTVT.

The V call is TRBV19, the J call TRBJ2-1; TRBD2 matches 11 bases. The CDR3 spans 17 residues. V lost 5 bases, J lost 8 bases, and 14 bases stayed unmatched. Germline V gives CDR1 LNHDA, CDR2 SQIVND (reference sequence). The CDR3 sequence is CASSRYLASGGSDEQFF. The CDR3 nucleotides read TGTGCCAGTAGTCGATATCTAGCTAGCGGGGGGTCGGATGAGCAGTTCTTC.

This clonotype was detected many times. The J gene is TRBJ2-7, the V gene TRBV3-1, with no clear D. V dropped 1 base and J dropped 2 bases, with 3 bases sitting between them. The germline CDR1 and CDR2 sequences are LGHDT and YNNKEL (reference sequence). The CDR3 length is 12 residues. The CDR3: CASSQATYEQYF. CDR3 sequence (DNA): TGTGCCAGCAGCCAAGCTACCTACGAGCAGTACTTC.

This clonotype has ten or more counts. Here the CDR3 DNA reads TGTGCCAGCAGGCTACAGGGACTCCTTTCCTACGAGCAGTACTTC. This translates into CASRLQGLLSYEQYF. J is TRBJ2-7 and V is TRBV28; D is perhaps TRBD1 or TRBD2 (6 bases each). Germline CDR1 MDHEN, CDR2 SYDVKM. Trimming left V 6 bases short and J 1 base short, with 16 bases between. The CDR3 extends over 15 amino acids.

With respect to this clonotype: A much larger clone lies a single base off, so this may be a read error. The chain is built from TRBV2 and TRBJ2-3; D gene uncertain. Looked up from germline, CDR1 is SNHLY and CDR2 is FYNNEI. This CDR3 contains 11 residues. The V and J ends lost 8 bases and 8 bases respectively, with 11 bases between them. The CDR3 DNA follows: TGTGCCAGCTCCAGCTCAGGTACGCAGTATTTT. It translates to CASSSSGTQYF.

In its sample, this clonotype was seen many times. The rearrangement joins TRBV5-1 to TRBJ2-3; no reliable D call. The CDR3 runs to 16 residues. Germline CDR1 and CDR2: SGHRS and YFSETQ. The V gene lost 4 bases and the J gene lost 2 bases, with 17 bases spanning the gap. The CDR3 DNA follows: TGCGCCAGCAGCCCGCTAATGACAACAACCACAGATACGCAGTATTTT. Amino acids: CASSPLMTTTTDTQYF.

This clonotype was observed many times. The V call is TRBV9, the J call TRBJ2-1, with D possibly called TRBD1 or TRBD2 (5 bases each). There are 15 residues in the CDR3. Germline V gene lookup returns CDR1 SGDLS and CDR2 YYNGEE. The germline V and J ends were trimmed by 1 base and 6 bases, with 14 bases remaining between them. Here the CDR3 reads CASSVSATGANEQFF. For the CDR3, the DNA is TGTGCCAGCAGCGTAAGTGCGACCGGGGCCAATGAGCAGTTCTTC.

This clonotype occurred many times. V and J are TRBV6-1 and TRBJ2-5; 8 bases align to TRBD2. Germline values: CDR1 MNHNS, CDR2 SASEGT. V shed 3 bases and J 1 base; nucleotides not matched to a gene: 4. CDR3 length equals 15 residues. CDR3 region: CASSEGGGRQETQYF. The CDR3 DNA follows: TGTGCCAGCAGTGAGGGCGGGGGGCGCCAAGAGACCCAGTACTTC.

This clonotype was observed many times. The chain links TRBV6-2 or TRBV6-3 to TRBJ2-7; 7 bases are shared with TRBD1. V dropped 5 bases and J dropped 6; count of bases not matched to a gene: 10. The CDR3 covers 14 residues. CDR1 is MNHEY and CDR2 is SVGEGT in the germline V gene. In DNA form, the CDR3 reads TGTGCCAGCAGTGTAGGGGGCGGAGTGCGCGAGCAGTACTTC. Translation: CASSVGGGVREQYF.

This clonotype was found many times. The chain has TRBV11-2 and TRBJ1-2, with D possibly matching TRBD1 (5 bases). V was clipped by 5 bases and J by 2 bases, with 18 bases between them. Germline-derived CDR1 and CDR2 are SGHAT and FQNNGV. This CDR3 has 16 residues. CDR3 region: CASSLVGLQKNYGYTF. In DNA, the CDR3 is TGTGCCAGCAGCCTCGTGGGACTTCAAAAGAACTATGGCTACACCTTC. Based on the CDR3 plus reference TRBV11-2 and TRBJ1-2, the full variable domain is EAGVAQSPRYKIIEKRQSVAFWCNPISGHATLYWYQQILGQGPKLLIQFQNNGVVDDSQLPKDRFSAERLKGVDSTLKIQPAKLEDSAVYLCASSLVGLQKNYGYTFGSGTRLTVV.

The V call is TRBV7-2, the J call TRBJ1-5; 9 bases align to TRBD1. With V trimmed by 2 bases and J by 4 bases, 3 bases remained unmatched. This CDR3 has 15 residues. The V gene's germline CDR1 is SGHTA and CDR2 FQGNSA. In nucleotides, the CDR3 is TGTGCCAGCAGCTTATTTGGGACAGGGAATCAGCCCCAGCATTTT. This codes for CASSLFGTGNQPQHF.

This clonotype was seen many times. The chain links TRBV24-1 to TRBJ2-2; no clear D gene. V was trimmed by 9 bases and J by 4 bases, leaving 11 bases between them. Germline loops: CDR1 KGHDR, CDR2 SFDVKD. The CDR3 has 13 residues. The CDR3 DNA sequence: TGTGCCACCGGGGAAAGCCCCACCGGGGAGCTGTTTTTT. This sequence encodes CATGESPTGELFF.

The CDR3 nucleotides are TGCAGTGCTAGTAGTGGGGGGGGGGCGGGTCAGCCCCAGCATTTT. This translates into CSASSGGGAGQPQHF. The chain joins TRBV20-1 to TRBJ1-5; weak D call: TRBD1 (6 bases). This CDR3 is 15 amino acids long. Trimming shortened V by 3 bases and J by 6 bases, and 18 bases separated the two germline ends. Germline loops: CDR1 DFQATT, CDR2 SNEGSKA (reference sequence).

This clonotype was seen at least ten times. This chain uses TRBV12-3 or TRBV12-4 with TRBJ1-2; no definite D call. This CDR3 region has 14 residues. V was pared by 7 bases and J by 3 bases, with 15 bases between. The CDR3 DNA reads TGTGCCAGCACCTCAACGTGGGCGTACTATGGCTACACCTTC. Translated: CASTSTWAYYGYTF.

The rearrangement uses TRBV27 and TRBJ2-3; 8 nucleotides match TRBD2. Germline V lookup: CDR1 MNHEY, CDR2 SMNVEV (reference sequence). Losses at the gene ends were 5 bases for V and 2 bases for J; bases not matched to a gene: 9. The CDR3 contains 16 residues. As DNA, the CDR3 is TGTGCCAGCAGTCTTAAGCGGGGGTCAGTCACAGATACGCAGTATTTT. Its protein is CASSLKRGSVTDTQYF.

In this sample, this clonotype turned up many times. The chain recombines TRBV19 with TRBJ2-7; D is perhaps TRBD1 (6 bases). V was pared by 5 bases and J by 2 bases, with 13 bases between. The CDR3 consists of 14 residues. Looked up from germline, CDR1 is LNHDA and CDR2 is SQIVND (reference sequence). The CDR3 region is CASSAGTNTYEQYF. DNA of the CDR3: TGTGCCAGTAGTGCCGGGACAAACACCTACGAGCAGTACTTC. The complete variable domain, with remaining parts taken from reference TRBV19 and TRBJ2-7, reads DGGITQSPKYLFRKEGQNVTLSCEQNLNHDAMYWYRQDPGQGLRLIYYSQIVNDFQKGDIAEGYSVSREKKESFPLTVTSAQKNPTAFYLCASSAGTNTYEQYFGPGTRLTVT.

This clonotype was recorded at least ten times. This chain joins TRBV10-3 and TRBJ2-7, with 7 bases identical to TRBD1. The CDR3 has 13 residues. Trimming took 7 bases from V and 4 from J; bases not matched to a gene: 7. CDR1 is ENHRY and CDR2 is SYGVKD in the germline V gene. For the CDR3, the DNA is TGTGCCATCACACAGGGGAGAGGGTACGAGCAGTACTTC. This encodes CAITQGRGYEQYF.

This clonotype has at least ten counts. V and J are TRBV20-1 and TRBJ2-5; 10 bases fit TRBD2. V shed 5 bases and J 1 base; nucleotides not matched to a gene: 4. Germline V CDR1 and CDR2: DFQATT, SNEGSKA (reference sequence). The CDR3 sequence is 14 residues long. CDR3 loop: CSAGRLAGQETQYF. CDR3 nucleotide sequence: TGCAGTGCTGGGAGACTAGCGGGCCAAGAGACCCAGTACTTC.

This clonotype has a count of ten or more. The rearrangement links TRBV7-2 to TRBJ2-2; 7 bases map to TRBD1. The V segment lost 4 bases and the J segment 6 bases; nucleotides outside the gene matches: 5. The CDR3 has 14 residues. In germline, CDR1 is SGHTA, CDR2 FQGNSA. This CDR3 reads CASSYDRVSGELFF. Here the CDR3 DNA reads TGTGCCAGCAGCTATGACAGGGTCTCCGGGGAGCTGTTTTTT.